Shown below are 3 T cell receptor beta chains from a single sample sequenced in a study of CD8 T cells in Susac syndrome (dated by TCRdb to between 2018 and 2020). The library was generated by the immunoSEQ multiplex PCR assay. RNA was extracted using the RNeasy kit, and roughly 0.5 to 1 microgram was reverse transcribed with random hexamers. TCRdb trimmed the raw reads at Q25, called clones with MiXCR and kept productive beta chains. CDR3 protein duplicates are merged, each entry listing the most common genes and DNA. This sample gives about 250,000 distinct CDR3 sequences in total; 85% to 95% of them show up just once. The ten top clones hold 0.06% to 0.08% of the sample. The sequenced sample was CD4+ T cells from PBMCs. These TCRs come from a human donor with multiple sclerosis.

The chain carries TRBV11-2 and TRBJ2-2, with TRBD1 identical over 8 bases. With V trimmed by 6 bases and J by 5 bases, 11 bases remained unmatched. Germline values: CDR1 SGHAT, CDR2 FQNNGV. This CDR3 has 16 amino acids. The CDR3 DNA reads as TGTGCCAGCAGTCGAGTCCAGGGGGCGCGTACCGGGGAGCTGTTTTTT. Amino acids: CASSRVQGARTGELFF.

The CDR3 nucleotides are TGTGCCAGCAGTTACAATCTTGAAAAACTGTTTTTT. It yields the protein CASSYNLEKLFF. The chain has TRBV6-5 and TRBJ1-4; no firm D call. The CDR3 loop spans 12 amino acids. Germline V gene data show CDR1 as MNHEY and CDR2 as SVGAGI. V was trimmed by 2 bases and J by 7 bases, leaving 5 bases between them.

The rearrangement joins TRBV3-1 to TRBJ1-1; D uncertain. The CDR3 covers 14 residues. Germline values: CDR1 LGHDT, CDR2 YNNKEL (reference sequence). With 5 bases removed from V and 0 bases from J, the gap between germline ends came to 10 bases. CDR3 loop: CASSSLQMNTEAFF. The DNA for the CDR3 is TGTGCCAGCAGCAGCCTGCAGATGAACACTGAAGCTTTCTTT.